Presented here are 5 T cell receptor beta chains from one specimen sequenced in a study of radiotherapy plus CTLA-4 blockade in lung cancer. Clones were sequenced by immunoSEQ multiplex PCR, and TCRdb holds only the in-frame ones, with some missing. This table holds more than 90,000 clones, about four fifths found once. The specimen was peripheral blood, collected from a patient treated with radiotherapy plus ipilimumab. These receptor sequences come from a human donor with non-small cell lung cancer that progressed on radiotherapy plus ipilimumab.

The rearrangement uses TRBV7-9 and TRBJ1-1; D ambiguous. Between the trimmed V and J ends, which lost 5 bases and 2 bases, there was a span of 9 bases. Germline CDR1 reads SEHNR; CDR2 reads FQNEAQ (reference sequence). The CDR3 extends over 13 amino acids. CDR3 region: CASSVSGNTEAFF. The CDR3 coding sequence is TGTGCCAGCAGCGTATCGGGAAACACTGAAGCTTTCTTT.

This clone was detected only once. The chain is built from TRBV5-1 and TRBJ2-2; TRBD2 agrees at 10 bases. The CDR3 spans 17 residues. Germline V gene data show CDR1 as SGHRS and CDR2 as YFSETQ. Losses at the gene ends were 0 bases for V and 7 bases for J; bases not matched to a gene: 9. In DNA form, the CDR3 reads TGCGCCAGCAGCTTGGCACTAGCGGGAAGTCCCCTCGGGGAGCTGTTTTTT. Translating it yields CASSLALAGSPLGELFF.

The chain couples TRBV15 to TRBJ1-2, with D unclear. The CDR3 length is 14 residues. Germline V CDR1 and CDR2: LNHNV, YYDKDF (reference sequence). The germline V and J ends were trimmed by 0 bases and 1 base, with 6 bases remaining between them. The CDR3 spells CATSRETGNYGYTF. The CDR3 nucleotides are TGTGCCACCAGCAGAGAGACTGGTAACTATGGCTACACCTTC.

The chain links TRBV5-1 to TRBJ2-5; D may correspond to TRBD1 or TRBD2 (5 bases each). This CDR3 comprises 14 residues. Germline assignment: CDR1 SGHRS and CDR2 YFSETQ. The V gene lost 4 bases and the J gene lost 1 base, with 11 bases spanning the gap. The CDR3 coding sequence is TGCGCCAGCAGCGCCGGGACGGCCCAAGAGACCCAGTACTTC. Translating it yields CASSAGTAQETQYF.

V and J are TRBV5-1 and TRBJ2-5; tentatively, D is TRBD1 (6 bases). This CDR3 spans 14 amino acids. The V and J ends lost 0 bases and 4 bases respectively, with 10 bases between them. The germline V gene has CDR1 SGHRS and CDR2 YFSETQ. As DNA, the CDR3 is TGCGCCAGCAGCTTGGGAGGGGGTAGAGAGACCCAGTACTTC. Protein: CASSLGGGRETQYF.